This T cell receptor (beta chain) derives from a study of blood T cell repertoires in COVID-19. Study information: From T cells, B-cell-depleted T cells, or PBMCs came the material, which was cDNA or gDNA.

Original data processing: It was from reference gene primer amplification that nucleated cell counts were estimated. The protocol was immunoSEQ multiplex PCR, while the TCRdb copy is restricted to in-frame clones and leaves out a portion. That table is the source of V, J and clone size, and D and trimming were worked out from the DNA. Of roughly 59,000 clones listed, approximately 80% are singletons. The CDR3 spans 16 residues. The V segment lost 1 base and the J segment 2 bases; nucleotides outside the gene matches: 2. Germline CDR1 and CDR2: SGHTA and FQGNSA. This clonotype originated in a man of 80 years or more with acute or convalescent COVID-19. Sequenced material: peripheral blood. This sequence joins TRBV7-2 and TRBJ2-5; 12 bases align to TRBD2. CDR3 in DNA: TGTGCCAGCAGCTTAGGGCTAGCGGGGGGGCAAGAGACCCAGTACTTC. Its protein product is CASSLGLAGGQETQYF.